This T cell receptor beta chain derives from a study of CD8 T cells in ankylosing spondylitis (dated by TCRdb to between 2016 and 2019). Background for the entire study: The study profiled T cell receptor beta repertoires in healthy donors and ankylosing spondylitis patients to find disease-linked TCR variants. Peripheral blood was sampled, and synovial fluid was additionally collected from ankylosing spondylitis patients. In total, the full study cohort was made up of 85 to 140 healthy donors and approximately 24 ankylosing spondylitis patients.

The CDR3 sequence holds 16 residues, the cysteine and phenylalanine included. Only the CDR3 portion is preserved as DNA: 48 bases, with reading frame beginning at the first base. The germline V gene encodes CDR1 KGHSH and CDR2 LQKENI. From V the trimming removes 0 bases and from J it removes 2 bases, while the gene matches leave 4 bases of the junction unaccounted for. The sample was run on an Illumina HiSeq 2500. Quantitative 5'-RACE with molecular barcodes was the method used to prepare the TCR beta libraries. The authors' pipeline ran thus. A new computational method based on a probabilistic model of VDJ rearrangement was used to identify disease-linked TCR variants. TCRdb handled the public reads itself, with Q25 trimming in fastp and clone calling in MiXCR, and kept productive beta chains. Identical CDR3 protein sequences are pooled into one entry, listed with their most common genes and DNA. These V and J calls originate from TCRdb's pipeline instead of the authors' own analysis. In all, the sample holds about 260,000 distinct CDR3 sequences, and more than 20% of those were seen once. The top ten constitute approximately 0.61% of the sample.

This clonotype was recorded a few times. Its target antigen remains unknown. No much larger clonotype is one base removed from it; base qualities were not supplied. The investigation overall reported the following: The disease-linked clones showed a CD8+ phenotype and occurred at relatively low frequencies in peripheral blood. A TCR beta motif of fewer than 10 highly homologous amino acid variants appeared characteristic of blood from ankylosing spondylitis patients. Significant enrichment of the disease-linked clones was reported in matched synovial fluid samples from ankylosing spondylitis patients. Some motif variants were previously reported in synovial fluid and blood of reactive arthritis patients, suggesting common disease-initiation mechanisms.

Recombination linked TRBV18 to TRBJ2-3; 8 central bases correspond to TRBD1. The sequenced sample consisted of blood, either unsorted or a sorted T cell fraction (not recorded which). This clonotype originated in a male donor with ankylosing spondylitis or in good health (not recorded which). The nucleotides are TGTGCCAGCTCACCACCGCGGGGACAGGACACAGATACGCAGTATTTT. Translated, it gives CASSPPRGQDTDTQYF.